This T cell receptor beta chain was sequenced in a study of shared T cell receptors in the human thymus (dated by TCRdb to about 2021). As for the study more broadly: The study examined how self-reactive, shared T-cell receptor alpha chains are generated in the human thymus.

CDR1 and CDR2 are drawn from the germline V gene: SGDLS, YYNGEE. The CDR3 numbers 14 residues from cysteine through phenylalanine. Only CDR3 DNA is held: 42 bases, read in frame from base 1. Compared with germline, V lacks 4 bases and J lacks 1 base; bases without a gene match: 5. Notes on this clone: This receptor's antigen is unknown. Base qualities are not recorded, but no much larger clone differs from it by a single base.

The library was obtained by the immunoSEQ multiplex PCR assay. The source is immuneACCESS, and TCRdb retained only in-frame sequences with V and J called. Part of the clones is not carried over; for the studies checked, unresolved V genes explain less than half of this, and the remainder is unexplained. This sample lists 650,000 to 950,000 clones; approximately 85% were detected once. The top ten hold around 0.0099% of the sample. The data also belong to a second study, concerning human thymus T cells. The second study's authors report: The donors were immunologically healthy infants in Finland who had open corrective cardiac surgery for congenital heart defects. Thymus tissue was obtained as surgical resects removed during corrective cardiac surgery. V and J gene segment usage appeared biased in both thymic and peripheral blood repertoires. According to the related research, thymic TCR repertoires were highly overlapping among unrelated individuals. The study used under 10 infant thymus samples plus four related peripheral blood samples to characterize TCR alpha and beta repertoires. The cohort included 5 or 6 male and a couple of female infants, with donor ages spanning 7 to 244 days. Thymocytes were freed from the tissue by mechanical means and kept at -70 degrees C as pellets of about 9-30 million cells. A QIAsymphony instrument was used to extract genomic DNA from the frozen cell pellets. Using the immunoSEQ multiplex PCR assay, the TCRB and TCRAD loci were amplified from a standardized quantity of quality-controlled genomic DNA. The amplicons covered the V(D)J region and were long enough to include the CDR3 and to identify the V and J genes. Through the commercial immunoSEQ service, the amplicons were sequenced on an Illumina platform. Primer bias and sequencing errors were corrected as previously described, and TCRAD and TCRB definitions were based on the IMGT database. Analysis of the repertoires was done with immunoSEQ Analyzer 3.0 and VDJTools and included basic statistics, V/J segment usage, diversity estimates, rarefaction and pairwise overlap. Diversity was estimated with Chao1, ChaoE, Efron-Thisted, Shannon and inverse Simpson indices, and also on datasets down-sampled to the smallest sample. For repertoire overlap, CDR3 nucleotide sequence, V gene and J gene had to match strictly, and clustering was done by Jaccard-based multidimensional scaling. On average, thymus samples gave 750,000 to 950,000 unique TCRB clonotypes, whereas blood samples gave 75,000 to 95,000.

The specimen was thymocytes. The clonotype was recovered from a girl under three years old with a congenital heart defect. Donor details come from another sample of the same person, matched by shared clones. This sequence uses TRBV9 and TRBJ2-7; 7 middle bases align to TRBD2. Here is the DNA: TGTGCCAGCAGCACCAGCGGGAAGTCCTACGAGCAGTACTTC. This codes for CASSTSGKSYEQYF.